Listed below are T cell receptor beta chains from one sample, sequenced in a study of blood T cell repertoires in COVID-19. The table came from immunoSEQ multiplex PCR; TCRdb's copy has only in-frame clones and leaves some out. Altogether about 140,000 clones are present, 70% to 90% being singletons, with the ten largest covering around 8.4%. Material: peripheral blood. The receptors originated from a woman aged 55-75 years with acute or convalescent COVID-19. The CDR3 runs from the conserved cysteine through the conserved F or W. The D gene is left open where the match is weak. Some rows have no size entry. The others give once, few or many, or a class for an expanded clone.

V gene	D gene	clone size	J gene	CDR3 DNA	CDR3 protein
TRBV5-8	TRBD1	medium-sized	TRBJ1-2	TGTGCCAGCAGCTTGGCCGGGACAGGGGGAATCAATGGCTACACCTTC	CASSLAGTGGINGYTF
TRBV30	-	-	TRBJ2-1	TGTGCCTGGAGCGCGGGACGGACCTACAATGAGCAGTTCTTC	CAWSAGRTYNEQFF
TRBV2	-	once	TRBJ2-2	TGTGCCAGCAGTGAACTTACAGGCGGCGGGGAGCTGTTTTTT	CASSELTGGGELFF
TRBV19	TRBD1	few	TRBJ2-1	TGTGCCAGTACCGATCCGGGACAGGGTATTGATGAGCAGTTCTTC	CASTDPGQGIDEQFF
TRBV27	-	once	TRBJ2-7	TGTGCCAGCAGTCCACGACAGGTTTACGGCTACGAGCAGTACTTC	CASSPRQVYGYEQYF
TRBV18	TRBD1	once	TRBJ1-4	TGTGCCACCTCCCGGGACAGCGGGAATGAAAAACTGTTTTTT	CATSRDSGNEKLFF
TRBV11-2	TRBD1	-	TRBJ2-2	TGTGCCAGCAGGCCTCCGGGACAGCACACCGGGGAGCTGTTTTTT	CASRPPGQHTGELFF
TRBV27	TRBD2	-	TRBJ2-1	TGTGCCAGCACTCTGCTAGCGGGGGGATACAATGAGCAGTTCTTC	CASTLLAGGYNEQFF
TRBV19	TRBD2	-	TRBJ2-7	TGTGCCAGTAGTATAGGACGGGGGGGCTACGAGCAGTACTTC	CASSIGRGGYEQYF
TRBV3-1/TRBV3-2	-	-	TRBJ2-3	TGTGCCAGCAGCCTGCGGGGTAGCACAGATACGCAGTATTTT	CASSLRGSTDTQYF
TRBV4-3	-	-	TRBJ1-4	TGCGCCAGCAGCCAAGTTAAGACAGGCTTTAATGAAAAACTGTTTTTT	CASSQVKTGFNEKLFF
TRBV11-3	TRBD2	-	TRBJ2-1	TGTGCCAGCAGCCTCGGGGGGGCCTTTTACAATGAGCAGTTCTTC	CASSLGGAFYNEQFF
TRBV3-1/TRBV3-2	-	-	TRBJ2-7	TGTGCCAGCAGCTCGGCAGGACAGAGCTACGAGCAGTACTTC	CASSSAGQSYEQYF
TRBV5-4	TRBD2	-	TRBJ2-3	TGTGCCAGCAGCACCGGGGGGGTTAGCACAGATACGCAGTATTTT	CASSTGGVSTDTQYF
TRBV19	TRBD1	-	TRBJ1-1	TGTGCCAGTAGTTCAACCGACAGGGGCACTGAAGCTTTCTTT	CASSSTDRGTEAFF
TRBV6-5	TRBD1	-	TRBJ1-5	TGTGCCAGCAGTTACGACAGGGTCCCCAATCAGCCCCAGCATTTT	CASSYDRVPNQPQHF
TRBV27	TRBD1	-	TRBJ1-2	TGTGCCAGCAGTTTGACAGGGAATGGCTACACCTTC	CASSLTGNGYTF
TRBV7-9	-	-	TRBJ2-7	TGTGCCAGCAGCACTCAGGGGATGACCTACGAGCAGTACTTC	CASSTQGMTYEQYF
TRBV19	TRBD1	-	TRBJ2-5	TGTGCCAGTAGTATCCGTCAGGACAGGGAGTACCAAGAGACCCAGTACTTC	CASSIRQDREYQETQYF
TRBV28	TRBD1	-	TRBJ1-6	TGTGCCAGTAGCTGGTTACCGGGACCTACAGGGGATTCACCCCTCCACTTT	CASSWLPGPTGDSPLHF
TRBV11-2	-	-	TRBJ2-7	TGTGCCAGCAGCGACTATCCCCCGGGCGAGCAGTACTTC	CASSDYPPGEQYF
TRBV2	-	-	TRBJ1-4	TGTGCCAGCAGTCCCGGCAGGTACAATGAAAAACTGTTTTTT	CASSPGRYNEKLFF
TRBV7-9	-	-	TRBJ2-5	TGTGCCAGCAGCTTAGGGGCACCCCAAGAGACCCAGTACTTC	CASSLGAPQETQYF
TRBV3-1/TRBV3-2	-	-	TRBJ1-5	TGTGCCGCGAAGGGGAGGCCTAAACAGAATCAGCCCCAGCATTTT	CAAKGRPKQNQPQHF
TRBV6-5	-	once	TRBJ1-2	TGTGCCAGCACCCCGAGCAGGGTGGATAGCTATGGCTACACCTTC	CASTPSRVDSYGYTF
TRBV7-2	TRBD1	-	TRBJ1-2	TGTGCCAGCAGCTTAGTGACCGGAGACAGGGGACATGGCTACACCTTC	CASSLVTGDRGHGYTF
TRBV30	-	-	TRBJ1-4	TGTGCCTGGGACAGATCAACTAATGAAAAACTGTTTTTT	CAWDRSTNEKLFF
TRBV9	-	-	TRBJ2-3	TGTGCCAGCAGCAAAGACCCTCTAGAAGCAGATACGCAGTATTTT	CASSKDPLEADTQYF
TRBV6-2/TRBV6-3	-	-	TRBJ2-7	TGTGCCAGCAGTTACCACTACGAGCAGTACTTC	CASSYHYEQYF
TRBV23-1	-	-	TRBJ2-1	TGCGCCAGCAGTCAATCATCAGGGATAAGCTCCTACAATGAGCAGTTCTTC	CASSQSSGISSYNEQFF
TRBV28	-	-	TRBJ1-5	TGTGCCAGCAGCTCACCCCAGGGGATGGGCGGACAGCCCCAGCATTTT	CASSSPQGMGGQPQHF
TRBV7-8	-	-	TRBJ1-1	TGTGCCAGCAGCACCGCCCCGGCTGGGGGGGTTGAAGCTTTCTTT	CASSTAPAGGVEAFF
TRBV5-1	-	-	TRBJ2-1	TGCGCCAGCAGCTTGTGGCAGTCCTACAATGAGCAGTTCTTC	CASSLWQSYNEQFF
TRBV4-2	-	-	TRBJ2-7	TGTGCCAGCAGCCAGACCCCGACAGCACGCTACGAGCAGTACTTC	CASSQTPTARYEQYF
TRBV5-4	TRBD1	-	TRBJ2-7	TGTGCCAGCAGCGGACCACAGGGGGTATACAACGAGCAGTACTTC	CASSGPQGVYNEQYF
TRBV27	-	-	TRBJ1-2	TGTGCCAGCAGTTTATTTTATCAGGAGGGCTATGGCTACACCTTC	CASSLFYQEGYGYTF
TRBV19	TRBD1	-	TRBJ1-5	TGTGCCAGTAGTACCCCCGACAGGGGGAACAATCAGCCCCAGCATTTT	CASSTPDRGNNQPQHF
TRBV28	-	-	TRBJ1-6	TGTGCCAGCAGTCTGACAGGTTTCAAACTCCACTTT	CASSLTGFKLHF
TRBV7-9	-	-	TRBJ2-6	TGTGCCAGCAGCCCGGAGACAGCATCTGGGGCCAACGTCCTGACTTTC	CASSPETASGANVLTF
TRBV5-8	TRBD1	-	TRBJ1-2	TGTGCCAGCAGCTTGGTGGGACAGGGGGCTGGCTATGGCTACACCTTC	CASSLVGQGAGYGYTF
TRBV19	-	many	TRBJ1-1	TGTGCCAGTAGTAGCCAGGGCACTGAAGCTTTCTTT	CASSSQGTEAFF
TRBV6-2/TRBV6-3	-	few	TRBJ1-6	TGTGCCAGCAGTTACGTAGGGGTTAATTCACCCCTCCACTTT	CASSYVGVNSPLHF
TRBV5-8	-	-	TRBJ2-1	TGTGCCAGCAGCTTGTCGGGATCCCCTTACAATGAGCAGTTCTTC	CASSLSGSPYNEQFF
TRBV7-8	TRBD2	-	TRBJ2-3	TGTGCCAGCAGCGGGGGAGGGGCCTACACAGATACGCAGTATTTT	CASSGGGAYTDTQYF
TRBV19	TRBD1	-	TRBJ2-7	TGTGCCAGTAGTCCTCGGGACAGGGGACCCTACGAGCAGTACTTC	CASSPRDRGPYEQYF
TRBV18	-	-	TRBJ2-6	TGTGCCAGCTCAGGGAGCTCTGGGGCCAACGTCCTGACTTTC	CASSGSSGANVLTF
TRBV5-1	TRBD2	-	TRBJ2-5	TGCGCCAGCAGCCTACGGACTAGCGGGGTGGGAGAGACCCAGTACTTC	CASSLRTSGVGETQYF
TRBV5-4	-	once	TRBJ1-3	TGTGCCAGCAGCTTGGACAGCGGCTCTGGAAACACCATATATTTT	CASSLDSGSGNTIYF
TRBV23-1	-	-	TRBJ2-7	TGCGCCAGCAGTCAATCGACAGTTTTAGCCTACGAGCAGTACTTC	CASSQSTVLAYEQYF